Listed here is a single T cell receptor beta chain. Germline V gives CDR1 ENHRY, CDR2 SYGVKD. The length of the CDR3 is 14 residues. J gave up 4 bases and V 3 bases, and 1 base lay outside the gene matches. This record comes from a study of cytomegalovirus exposure and HLA in healthy donors. In the PCR, 60 Vbeta and 13 Jbeta primers were used. Clones were read by immunoSEQ multiplex PCR, and TCRdb kept only the in-frame ones, dropping some. The sample yields approximately 190,000 clones, 65% to 90% seen once. The rearrangement links TRBV10-3 to TRBJ2-3; 10 positions agree with TRBD2. This TCR was recovered from a man aged 35-49 years in good health and CMV-seropositive. The sequenced sample consisted of PBMCs. The CDR3 DNA sequence: TGTGCCATCAGTGAAGCGGGGGGGCCAGATACGCAGTATTTT. The encoded protein is CAISEAGGPDTQYF.